This TCR beta chain is drawn from a study of T-cell memory formation after mild COVID-19. MiXCR, run by TCRdb on the 5' RACE reads, gives a single entry per CDR3 protein. In the table there are a few hundred thousand distinct CDR3 sequences, around a sixth of which are singletons. This clonotype was seen more than once but under ten times. CDR3 size: 12 residues. Trimming removed 6 bases at V and 3 bases at J, with 11 bases between. Germline V gene data show CDR1 as SQVTM and CDR2 as ANQGSEA. Specimen: PBMCs or a T cell subset sorted from them (not recorded which). The source of this sequence is a man aged 18 to 29 who had mild COVID-19 (a few samples of this study predate the infection). Cell type and time point are not known. The gene calls are TRBV29-1 and TRBJ1-1; possibly TRBD1 for D (5 bases). The chain's CDR3 is CSVRRGDTEAFF. CDR3 bases: TGCAGCGTCCGCCGGGGCGACACTGAAGCTTTCTTT.